This TCR beta chain came from a study of OX40 agonist ivuxolimab in advanced cancers. The CDR3 loop spans 14 amino acids. Germline V gene lookup returns CDR1 SGHVS and CDR2 FNYEAQ. V was pared by 3 bases and J by 2 bases, with 11 bases between. Sequencing was performed with immunoSEQ multiplex PCR; in TCRdb, only in-frame clones are kept and a portion is missing. This sample has about 140,000 clones, with less than 95% found just once. The chain carries TRBV7-6 and TRBJ2-7; D might be TRBD1 or TRBD2, each matching 5 bases. This clonotype was sampled from an adult with an advanced solid tumor such as melanoma, head and neck, liver or kidney cancer. Material: CD4+ or CD8+ T cells sorted from blood, obtained in a trial of the OX40 agonist ivuxolimab. In nucleotides, the CDR3 is TGTGCCAGCAGCTTCGGGACGGATACCTACGAGCAGTACTTC. This translates into CASSFGTDTYEQYF.